This T cell receptor (beta chain) was retrieved from a study of CD8 T cell repertoires and HIV-1 epitope variants. Study context: Each of Twenty-five Gag and Nef epitope peptides stimulated a separate culture. The baseline condition was 1M T cells left uncultured.

A note on this clone: Its specificity is unknown.

The study's findings and limits: No clonotypes responded to the TAALDMSHF plasma variant; about five recognized KF9, one HW9.

Only in-frame clones appear in the TCRdb table, and some are missing; sequencing was by immunoSEQ multiplex PCR. The sample lists roughly 100,000 clones, over 70% occurring once. CDR1 is MNHNS and CDR2 is SASEGT in the germline V gene. V was pared by 8 bases and J by 7 bases, with 18 bases between. The CDR3 extends over 14 amino acids. Sequences were obtained from uncultured baseline CD8+ T cells from peripheral blood mononuclear cells (PBMCs). The sequence derives from a male donor with HIV. The V call is TRBV6-1, the J call TRBJ1-5; TRBD1 might be the D (5 bases). The CDR3 DNA is TGTGCCAGCTTAATCGGGGCGGCAGAGCAGCCCCAGCATTTT. It codes for CASLIGAAEQPQHF.